These 15 T cell receptor beta chains were sequenced from one sample in a study of cytomegalovirus exposure and HLA in healthy donors. With 60 Vbeta and 13 Jbeta primers, the PCR was carried out. Some clones are missing from TCRdb's copy, which holds only in-frame ones; the method was immunoSEQ multiplex PCR. The table shows fewer than 200,000 clones, with about four fifths occurring only once. Sequencing was done on a sample of PBMCs. These TCRs come from a woman aged 18-29 years in good health and CMV-seropositive.

This chain connects TRBV2 to TRBJ2-3, with 12 nucleotides matching TRBD2. This CDR3 has 15 residues. V shed 5 bases, J shed 6 bases, and the junction held 6 bases outside the gene matches. The germline V gene encodes CDR1 SNHLY and CDR2 FYNNEI. In DNA, the CDR3 is TGTGCCAGCAGTCTAAGGACTAGCGGGGCGGATACGCAGTATTTT. This gives the protein CASSLRTSGADTQYF.

This chain joins TRBV18 and TRBJ1-4; 9 bases align to TRBD1. CDR3 size: 17 residues. Germline V gene data show CDR1 as KGHSH and CDR2 as LQKENI. V dropped 4 bases and J dropped 0; count of bases not matched to a gene: 6. The CDR3 DNA is TGTGCCAGCTCACGACGACAGGGGGAGGCAACTAATGAAAAACTGTTTTTT. Its protein is CASSRRQGEATNEKLFF.

The V call is TRBV6-6, the J call TRBJ2-7; 9 nucleotides line up with TRBD1. The CDR3 is 13 residues long. The germline V gene has CDR1 MNHNY and CDR2 SVGAGI (reference sequence). The ends lost 8 bases at V and 6 bases at J; junction bases unmatched: 8. The CDR3 sequence is CASSWGQGSEQYF. For the CDR3, the DNA is TGTGCCAGCTCTTGGGGACAGGGCTCCGAGCAGTACTTC.

The chain employs TRBV5-6 and TRBJ1-1; 7 bases map to TRBD1. V trimming: 4 bases; J trimming: 5 bases; junction bases outside the gene matches: 5. The germline CDR1 and CDR2 sequences are SGHDT and YYEEEE. The CDR3 totals 13 residues. CDR3 DNA sequence: TGTGCCAGCAGCCAGGGGGTACGGACTGAAGCTTTCTTT. Translation gives CASSQGVRTEAFF.

The V gene is TRBV7-8, the J gene TRBJ1-5; the match to TRBD1 covers 7 bases. The junction had 5 bases not matched to a gene; V was cut back by 5 bases and J by 1 base. CDR1 is SGHVS, CDR2 FQNEAQ, per germline. The CDR3 contains 15 residues. This CDR3 reads CASSPTGDSNQPQHF. The CDR3 bases are TGTGCCAGCAGCCCCACAGGGGACAGCAATCAGCCCCAGCATTTT.

The chain joins TRBV6-5 to TRBJ2-1; D possibly corresponds to TRBD2 (6 bases). Trimming stripped 5 bases from V and 1 base from J, with 12 bases between. The CDR3 spans 15 residues. Germline CDR1 and CDR2: MNHEY and SVGAGI. The DNA of the CDR3 is TGTGCCAGCAGTCCCCCCGGGGGTTCCTACAATGAGCAGTTCTTC. Encoded protein: CASSPPGGSYNEQFF.

V usage is TRBV5-1 and J usage is TRBJ1-1; maybe TRBD1 (5 bases). From germline, CDR1 is SGHRS and CDR2 YFSETQ. The CDR3 is 15 residues long. Deletions cut 4 bases from V and 5 bases from J, with 18 bases between. DNA of the CDR3: TGCGCCAGCAGCGTGGAAGGCGTAGGGGCTACTGAAGCTTTCTTT. It codes for CASSVEGVGATEAFF.

The V call is TRBV6-5, the J call TRBJ1-6, with 9 bases that match TRBD1. Germline loops: CDR1 MNHEY, CDR2 SVGAGI. The V segment lost 6 bases and the J segment 8 bases; nucleotides outside the gene matches: 2. The CDR3 length is 13 residues. Here the CDR3 DNA reads TGTGCCAGCAGGGACAGGGGATATTCACCCCTCCACTTT. Its protein product is CASRDRGYSPLHF.

J is TRBJ2-3 and V is TRBV15; the D gene is possibly TRBD2 (6 bases). V lost 3 bases and J lost 4, with 14 bases in between. Germline V CDR1 and CDR2: LNHNV, YYDKDF (reference sequence). This CDR3 has 15 amino acids. CDR3 amino acids: CATSSPVSGADTQYF. DNA of the CDR3: TGTGCCACCAGCAGTCCCGTCTCGGGAGCAGATACGCAGTATTTT.

The rearrangement uses TRBV5-1 and TRBJ2-3; 10 nucleotides align to TRBD2. CDR1 and CDR2 from the germline V gene are SGHRS and YFSETQ. V lost 0 bases and J lost 2; bases outside the gene matches: 3. The CDR3 sequence is 16 residues long. CDR3 protein: CASSLGSGGNTDTQYF. The CDR3 bases are TGCGCCAGCAGCTTGGGTAGCGGGGGGAACACAGATACGCAGTATTTT.

CDR3 sequence: CASSQRGGVGETQYF. CDR3 DNA sequence: TGTGCCAGCAGTCAGCGGGGGGGCGTGGGAGAGACCCAGTACTTC. The J gene is TRBJ2-5, the V gene TRBV6-6, with 10 positions matching TRBD2. The ends lost 5 bases at V and 4 bases at J; junction bases unmatched: 7. The germline V gene encodes CDR1 MNHNY and CDR2 SVGAGI (reference sequence). The CDR3 runs to 15 residues.

The V gene is TRBV4-1, the J gene TRBJ2-2; 7 bases match TRBD1. This CDR3 has 19 residues. CDR1 MGHRA and CDR2 YSYEKL come from the germline V gene. The V and J ends lost 2 bases and 2 bases, in that order; junction bases with no gene match: 14. This CDR3 reads CASSQTTILDRSNTGELFF. The CDR3 DNA is TGCGCCAGCAGCCAAACCACTATATTGGACAGGTCCAACACCGGGGAGCTGTTTTTT.

The chain uses TRBV6-1 and TRBJ1-1; TRBD1 agrees at 7 bases. Germline V CDR1 and CDR2: MNHNS, SASEGT. The CDR3 sequence is 14 residues long. V was pared by 7 bases and J by 6 bases, with 11 bases of the junction left unmatched. The CDR3 region has the DNA TGTGCCAGCACCTATGACAGGGCAGGGTCTGAAGCTTTCTTT. Protein sequence: CASTYDRAGSEAFF.

This clone appeared once. This sequence joins TRBV27 and TRBJ2-5, with D perhaps TRBD1 (5 bases). The CDR3 has 14 amino acids. V was pared by 4 bases and J by 3 bases, with 12 bases between. In germline, CDR1 is MNHEY, CDR2 SMNVEV (reference sequence). The CDR3: CASSSTGRKETQYF. In DNA, the CDR3 is TGTGCCAGCAGTTCAACAGGAAGGAAAGAGACCCAGTACTTC.

V usage is TRBV11-2 and J usage is TRBJ1-1; D remains unclear. V shed 2 bases and J shed 3 bases, with 7 bases lying between them. CDR3 size: 13 residues. The germline V gene encodes CDR1 SGHAT and CDR2 FQNNGV. The CDR3 bases are TGTGCCAGCAGCTTATACGGGGACACTGAAGCTTTCTTT. Protein product: CASSLYGDTEAFF.